This is a list of T cell receptor beta chains from one sample in a study of T cell changes during pregnancy in multiple sclerosis. Measured with immunoSEQ multiplex PCR; TCRdb has only the in-frame clones, and not every one. The top ten clones hold around 0.7% of a sample with more than 25,000 clones, just over 90% of them seen once. The source material was CD4+ T cells from peripheral blood mononuclear cells, sampled in the first trimester of pregnancy. All receptors come from a female donor with multiple sclerosis, enrolled in a pregnancy study. Both conserved end residues are trimmed from each CDR3.

TRBV5-1,ASANRQARETQY
TRBV7-9,ASSIQNREV
TRBV6-5,ASRGTGGYGYT
TRBV6-5,ASSSLQGGHYGYT
TRBV27,ASSFVGGRGTEAF
TRBV30,AWSGRGWGDTQY
TRBV7-9,ASSYQPGTRYNSPLH
TRBV7-3,ASSLGGTGNYGYT
TRBV9,ASSTAGTDNSPLH
TRBV5-1,ASSPYPGQNYGYT
TRBV5-6,ASSPGGAANTGELF
TRBV29-1,SVSGQGNGYT
TRBV21-1,ASSSWGGGVLPEQY
TRBV10-2,ASRQLLNTEAF
TRBV11-2,ASSEGGAGEKLF
TRBV6-5,ASSYSMTGAQPQH
TRBV28,ASSFTSGVSQETQY
TRBV28,ASVWANTEAF
TRBV9,ASSRQGGNYGYT
TRBV7-3,ASSPPGGGGTQY
TRBV2,ASTALAGVWEKLF
TRBV30,AWSRQAGGYT
TRBV5-1,ASSLEQGSIDTQY
TRBV9,ASSVQLAGGQNEQF
TRBV28,ASSLPGARYEQY
TRBV7-3,ASSRGQGEGYT
TRBV4-1,ASSRGLAGANEQF
TRBV6-5,ASSYRGGWQETQY
TRBV7-2,ASSLSGFQPQH
TRBV28,ASSLTRQSYEQY
TRBV2,ASTGQGIDQPQH
TRBV25-1,ASSEAGTRTNEQF
TRBV2,ASNPTRKDTEAF
TRBV6-5,ASSYSAGMNTEAF
TRBV28,ASTPSPGASQPQH
TRBV7-2,ASSPSGTTQETQY
TRBV7-9,ASSPSGQGAAGELF
TRBV7-2,ASSLAGQPNSPLH
TRBV6-5,ASSSAGSPDTQY
TRBV5-8,ASSLRTGTLGYT
TRBV4-3,ASSQVGGMGRGYYGYT